Given below is one T cell receptor beta chain in context. This clonotype was seen only a few times. Its antigen is unknown. Within one base of it there is no much larger clone, and no base qualities were kept. The library was made by 5' RACE. The sequencer listed for this sample is Illumina HiSeq 2500. A second 7 to 11 cycle PCR used a sample-barcoded 5' primer and a J-beta primer mix. Each TCR beta cDNA molecule received a unique molecular identifier from a template-switch 5' adaptor carrying 12 random nucleotides. Each sample yielded at least 3 million CDR3-containing paired-end reads. First-strand cDNA was synthesized from all RNA with the Mint cDNA synthesis kit, primed by a TRBC-specific oligonucleotide. After uracil-DNA glycosylase treatment, a first 18-cycle PCR used universal primers M1SS and BC2_uni_R on all cDNA. Per the source publication's procedure: For normalization, 1 million high-quality reads were randomly selected from each sample, with every read carrying a distinct molecular identifier. Instead of being binned into consensus sequences, reads with shared molecular identifiers were discarded. MiTCR, set to a Q25 quality threshold and the strictest error-elimination algorithm, was used for CDR3 identification, clonotype clustering and error correction. A nonparametric unseen species model with Euler transformation was used to estimate a lower bound on total TCR beta diversity. The public sequencing data were trimmed at Q25 with fastp and processed into clonotypes with MiXCR by TCRdb, which kept only in-frame beta chains. Entries that share a CDR3 protein sequence are merged under the most common genes and DNA. The V and J calls shown here were made by TCRdb, not taken from the authors' results. The sample table shows around 940,000 distinct CDR3 sequences, and roughly 51% are seen once. Roughly 23% of the sample is in the top ten clones.

Donors were 30 to 45 systemically healthy Caucasian individuals from Russia aged roughly 6 to 100 years. Approximately 9.7 milliliters of peripheral blood were drawn from each donor into EDTA-treated Vacutainer tubes. PBMCs were isolated by Ficoll-Paque density-gradient centrifugation, with at least 6 million obtained per sample. Total RNA was extracted from PBMCs with Trizol reagent, with at least 6 micrograms obtained per sample. The percentages of naive CD45RAhigh/CD27high T cells were determined by flow cytometry on a PBMC aliquot from every donor. The germline V gene (reference sequence) yields DFQATT for CDR1 and SNEGSKA for CDR2. The cysteine opens and the phenylalanine closes a CDR3 of 12 amino acids. Of the read, only the CDR3 DNA is kept; its 36 bases are in frame from base 1. V and J lose 5 bases and 4 bases, and a span of 11 bases separates them. This specimen belongs to a study of blood T cells in healthy people across ages (dated by TCRdb to the mid-2010s). As for the study more broadly: Template switching captured roughly one uniquely barcoded TCR beta cDNA molecule per two T cells in model experiments. Age-related changes in TCR beta repertoire diversity were measured in the study by deep sequencing normalized with unique cDNA molecular identifiers. Four age groups were formed from the donors: young (average roughly 15 years), middle-aged (around 40), aged (62) and long-lived (more than 75). To avoid experimental bias, donors of different ages were randomly spread across the sequencing lanes. Two additional independent replicas of 1 million unique cDNA reads from the same blood draw were analyzed for two donors (one aged 18 to 29 and one aged 80 or older).

General study outcomes and caveats: Because profiling used bulk unsorted PBMCs, naive and antigen-experienced compartments could not be compared conclusively. Observed TCR beta diversity per million T cells fell roughly linearly with age, and a significant reduction was already apparent by age about 43. The percentage of naive T cells measured by flow cytometry correlated strongly with observed TCR beta diversity. The CMV infection status of donors was not known, potentially confounding age-related changes in expanded clonotypes. Estimates of total diversity based on one million sequenced T cells were considered lower bounds and underestimates. The long-lived group showed more naive CD4+ T cells, fewer expanded clones and increased TCR diversity than the aged group, suggesting age selection.

This TCR was recovered from a woman aged 55 to 70 in good health. The chain joins TRBV20-1 to TRBJ2-5; TRBD1 might be the D gene, on 6 matching bases. Sequencing was done on a sample of blood. CDR3 region: CSAHGTPETQYF. The nucleotides read TGCAGTGCTCACGGGACACCAGAGACCCAGTACTTC.